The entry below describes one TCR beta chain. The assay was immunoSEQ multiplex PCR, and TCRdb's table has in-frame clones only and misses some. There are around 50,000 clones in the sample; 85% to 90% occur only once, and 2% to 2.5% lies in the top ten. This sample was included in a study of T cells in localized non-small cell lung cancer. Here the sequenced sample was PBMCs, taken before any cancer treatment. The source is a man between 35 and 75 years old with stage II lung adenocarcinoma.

CDR3 sequence: CASSYSGGETEQYF. CDR3 in DNA: TGTGCCAGCAGCTACAGCGGGGGGGAGACCGAGCAGTACTTC. The chain joins TRBV7-6 to TRBJ2-7; the match to TRBD2 covers 10 bases. Per germline, CDR1 SGHVS and CDR2 FNYEAQ. The junction had 6 bases not matched to a gene; V was cut back by 4 bases and J by 6 bases. CDR3 size: 14 residues. The full variable domain, with the rest looked up from reference TRBV7-6 and TRBJ2-7, is GAGVSQSPRYKVTKRGQDVALRCDPISGHVSLYWYRQALGQGPEFLTYFNYEAQQDKSGLPNDRFSAERPEGSISTLTIQRTEQRDSAMYRCASSYSGGETEQYFGPGTRLTVT.